This T cell receptor (beta chain) was recorded in a study of early T cells in non-severe SARS-CoV-2 infection. Study-level background: From unsorted whole blood, bulk RNA was sequenced, and the chains remained unpaired.

Study-level results: The matching step, a VDJdb search, favored anti-spike CD8 responses and missed private and CD4 specificities.

Unique molecular identifiers were added to individual cDNA molecules. TCRdb re-called the 5' RACE reads with MiXCR, one entry per CDR3 protein. The repertoire includes more than 85,000 distinct CDR3 sequences, 13% of them detected once, and about 6.2% sits in the top ten. As to this clonotype: Its specificity is unknown.

The sequence derives from an adult who was a healthcare worker with PCR-confirmed SARS-CoV-2 infection or an uninfected control (not recorded which). The sample was whole blood.

CDR3 in DNA: TGTGCCAGCAGCGTAGGTAGCGGGAGTTCCTACAATGAGCAGTTCTTC. It yields the protein CASSVGSGSSYNEQFF. V and J are TRBV9 and TRBJ2-1, with 9 bases matching TRBD2. Germline assignment: CDR1 SGDLS and CDR2 YYNGEE. The V and J ends lost 0 bases and 1 base, in that order; junction bases with no gene match: 2. The CDR3 totals 16 residues. Supplemented by reference TRBV9 and TRBJ2-1, the full variable domain reads DSGVTQTPKHLITATGQRVTLRCSPRSGDLSVYWYQQSLDQGLQFLIQYYNGEERAKGNILERFSAQQFPDLHSELNLSSLELGDSALYFCASSVGSGSSYNEQFFGPGTRLTVL.